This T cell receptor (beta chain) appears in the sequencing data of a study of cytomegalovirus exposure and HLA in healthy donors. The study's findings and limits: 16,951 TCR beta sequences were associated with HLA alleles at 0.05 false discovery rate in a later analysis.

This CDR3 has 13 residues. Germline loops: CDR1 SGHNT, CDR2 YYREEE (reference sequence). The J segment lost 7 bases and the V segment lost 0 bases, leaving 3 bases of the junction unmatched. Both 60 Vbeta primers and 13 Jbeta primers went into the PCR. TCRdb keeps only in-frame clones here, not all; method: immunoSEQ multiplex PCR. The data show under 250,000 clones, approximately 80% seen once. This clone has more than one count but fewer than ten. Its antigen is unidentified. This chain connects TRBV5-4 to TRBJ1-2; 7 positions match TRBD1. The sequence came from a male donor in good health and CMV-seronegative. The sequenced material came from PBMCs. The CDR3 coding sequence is TGTGCCAGCAGCTTGGGGACAGGAATTGGCTACACCTTC. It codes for CASSLGTGIGYTF.